The source of this T cell receptor beta chain is a study of cytomegalovirus exposure and HLA in healthy donors. Study observations and caveats: Being indistinguishable, some V segments were excluded, TRBV6-2 and TRBV6-3 among them.

This clone has a single count. As yet, its antigen is unknown. The PCR made use of 60 Vbeta and 13 Jbeta primers. In the authors' workflow: Roughly 80 million unique TCR beta chains, roughly 10 million shared, were counted in a later analysis. The assay was immunoSEQ multiplex PCR, and TCRdb's table has in-frame clones only and misses some. D and trimming come from the DNA, and the V and J calls and clone size come from that table. The top ten hold 1% of the sample, which has about 130,000 clones, less than 85% seen once. Trimming took 4 bases from V and 2 from J; bases not matched to a gene: 7. The germline CDR1 and CDR2 sequences are ENHRY and SYGVKD. This CDR3 comprises 15 residues.

This clonotype originated in a man between 40 and 49 years old in good health and CMV-seronegative. The chain combines TRBV10-3 with TRBJ2-7; the match to TRBD2 covers 8 bases. Material: PBMCs. The CDR3 DNA sequence: TGTGCCATCAGTGCCCGACGGGGGGGCGCCTACGAGCAGTACTTC. The encoded protein is CAISARRGGAYEQYF.